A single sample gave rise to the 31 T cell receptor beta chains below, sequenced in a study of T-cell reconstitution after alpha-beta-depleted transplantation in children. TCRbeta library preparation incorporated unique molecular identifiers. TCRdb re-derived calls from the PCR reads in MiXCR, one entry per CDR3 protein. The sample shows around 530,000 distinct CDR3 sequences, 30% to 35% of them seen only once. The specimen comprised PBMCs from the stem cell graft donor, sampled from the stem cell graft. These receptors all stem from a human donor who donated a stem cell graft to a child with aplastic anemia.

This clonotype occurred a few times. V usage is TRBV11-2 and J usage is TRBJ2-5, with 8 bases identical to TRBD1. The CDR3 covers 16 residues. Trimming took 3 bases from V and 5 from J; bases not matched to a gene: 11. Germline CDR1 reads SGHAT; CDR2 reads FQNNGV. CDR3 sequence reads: CASSFDRDRGLETQYF. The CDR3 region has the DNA TGTGCCAGCAGCTTTGACCGTGACAGGGGATTGGAGACCCAGTACTTC.

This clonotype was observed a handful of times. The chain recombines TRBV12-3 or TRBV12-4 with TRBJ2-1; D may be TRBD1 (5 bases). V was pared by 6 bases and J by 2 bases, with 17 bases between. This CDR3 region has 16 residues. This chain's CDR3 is CASSPYETATYNEQFF. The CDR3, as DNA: TGTGCCAGCAGCCCCTATGAGACAGCTACCTACAATGAGCAGTTCTTC.

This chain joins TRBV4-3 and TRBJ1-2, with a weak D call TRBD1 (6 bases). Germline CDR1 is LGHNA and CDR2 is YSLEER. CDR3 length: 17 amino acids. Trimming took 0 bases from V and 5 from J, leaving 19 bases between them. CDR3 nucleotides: TGCGCCAGCAGCCAAGATGGGAGGGGGGAATCTGGGTATGGCTACACCTTC. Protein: CASSQDGRGESGYGYTF.

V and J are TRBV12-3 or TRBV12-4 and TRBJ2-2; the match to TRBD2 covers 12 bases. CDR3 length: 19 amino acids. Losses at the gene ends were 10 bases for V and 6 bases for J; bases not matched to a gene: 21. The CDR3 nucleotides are TGTGCCATCTCCCCCGGGCTAGCGGGAGGGGGTTGGTTAGCCGGGGAGCTGTTTTTT. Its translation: CAISPGLAGGGWLAGELFF.

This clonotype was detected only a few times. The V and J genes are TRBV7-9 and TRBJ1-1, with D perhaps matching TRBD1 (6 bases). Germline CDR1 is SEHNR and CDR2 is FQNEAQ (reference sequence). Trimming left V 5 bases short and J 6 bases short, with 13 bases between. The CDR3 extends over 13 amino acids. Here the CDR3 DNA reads TGTGCCAGCAGCCAAGGACAGAGCGCTGAAGCTTTCTTT. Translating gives CASSQGQSAEAFF.

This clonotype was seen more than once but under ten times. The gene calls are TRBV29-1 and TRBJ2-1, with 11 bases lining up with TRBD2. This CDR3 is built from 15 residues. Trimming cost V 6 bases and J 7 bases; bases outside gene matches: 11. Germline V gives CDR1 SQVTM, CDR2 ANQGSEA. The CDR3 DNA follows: TGCAGCGTCGTACCGCTAGCGGGAGGAGCAAATGAGCAGTTCTTC. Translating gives CSVVPLAGGANEQFF.

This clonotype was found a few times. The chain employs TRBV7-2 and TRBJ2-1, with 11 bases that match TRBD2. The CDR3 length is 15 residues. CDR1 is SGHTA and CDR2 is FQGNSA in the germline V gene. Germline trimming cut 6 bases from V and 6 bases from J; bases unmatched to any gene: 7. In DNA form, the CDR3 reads TGTGCCAGCAGGACAACCGGGACTAGCGGCAATGAGCAGTTCTTC. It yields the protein CASRTTGTSGNEQFF.

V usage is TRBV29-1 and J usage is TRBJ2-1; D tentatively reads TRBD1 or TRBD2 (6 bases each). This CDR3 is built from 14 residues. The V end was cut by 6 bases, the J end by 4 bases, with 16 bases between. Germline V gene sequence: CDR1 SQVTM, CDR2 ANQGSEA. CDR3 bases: TGCAGCGTCCCTAGGAGGGGGGAATACAATGAGCAGTTCTTC. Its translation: CSVPRRGEYNEQFF.

The chain's CDR3 is CASTSGTSGRKGETQYF. DNA of the CDR3: TGTGCCAGCACCTCGGGGACTAGCGGGAGAAAGGGGGAGACCCAGTACTTC. The chain couples TRBV6-1 to TRBJ2-5, with 14 bases fitting TRBD2. This CDR3 contains 17 residues. V trimming: 7 bases; J trimming: 5 bases; junction bases outside the gene matches: 12. Germline values: CDR1 MNHNS, CDR2 SASEGT.

CDR3 DNA sequence: TGTGCCAGCAGGGGGGGGACTAGCGGATACAATGAGCAGTTCTTC. Its protein is CASRGGTSGYNEQFF. This chain links TRBV28 with TRBJ2-1; 11 bases map to TRBD2. The germline V gene has CDR1 MDHEN and CDR2 SYDVKM. V lost 6 bases, J lost 4 bases, and 5 bases stayed unmatched. This CDR3 has 15 residues.

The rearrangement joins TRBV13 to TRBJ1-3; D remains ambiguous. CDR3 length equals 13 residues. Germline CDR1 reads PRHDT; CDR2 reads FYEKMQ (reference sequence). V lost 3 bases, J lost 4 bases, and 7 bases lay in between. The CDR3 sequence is CASSFTGGNTIYF. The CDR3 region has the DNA TGTGCCAGCAGCTTCACGGGCGGAAACACCATATATTTT.

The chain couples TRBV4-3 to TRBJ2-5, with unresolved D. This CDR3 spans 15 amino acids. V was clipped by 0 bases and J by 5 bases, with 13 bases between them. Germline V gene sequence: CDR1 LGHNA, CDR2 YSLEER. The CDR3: CASSQDRTEPETQYF. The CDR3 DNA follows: TGCGCCAGCAGCCAAGATCGGACCGAGCCCGAGACCCAGTACTTC.

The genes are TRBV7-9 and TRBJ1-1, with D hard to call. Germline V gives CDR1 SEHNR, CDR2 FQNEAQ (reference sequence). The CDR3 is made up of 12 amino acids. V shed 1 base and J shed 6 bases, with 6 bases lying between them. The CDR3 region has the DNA TGTGCCAGCAGCTTAGGTAGCGCTGAAGCTTTCTTT. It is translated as CASSLGSAEAFF.

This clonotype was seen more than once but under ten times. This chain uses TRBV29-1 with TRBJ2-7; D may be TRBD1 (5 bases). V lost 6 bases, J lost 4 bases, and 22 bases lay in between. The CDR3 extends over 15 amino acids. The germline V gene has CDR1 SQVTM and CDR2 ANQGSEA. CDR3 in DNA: TGCAGCGTCAGAACAGGTTCCTCCCCCCTATACGAGCAGTACTTC. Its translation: CSVRTGSSPLYEQYF.

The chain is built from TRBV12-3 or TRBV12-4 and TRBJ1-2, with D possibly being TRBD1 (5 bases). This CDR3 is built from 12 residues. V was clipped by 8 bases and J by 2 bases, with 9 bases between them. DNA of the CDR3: TGTGCCAGCGTCAGACAGAACTATGGCTACACCTTC. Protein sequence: CASVRQNYGYTF.

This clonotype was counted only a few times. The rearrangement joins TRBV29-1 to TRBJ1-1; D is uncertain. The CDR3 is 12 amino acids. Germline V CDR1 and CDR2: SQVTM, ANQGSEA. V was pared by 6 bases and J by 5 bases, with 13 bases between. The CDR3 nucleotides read TGCAGCGTCGCTTGGACCGGGACTGAAGCTTTCTTT. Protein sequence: CSVAWTGTEAFF.

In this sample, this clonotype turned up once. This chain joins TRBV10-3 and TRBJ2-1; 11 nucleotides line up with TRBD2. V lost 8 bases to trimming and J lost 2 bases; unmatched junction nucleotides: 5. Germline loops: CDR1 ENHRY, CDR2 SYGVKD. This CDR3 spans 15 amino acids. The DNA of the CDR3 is TGTGCCATCGCACGGACTAGCGGGCCCTACAATGAGCAGTTCTTC. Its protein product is CAIARTSGPYNEQFF.

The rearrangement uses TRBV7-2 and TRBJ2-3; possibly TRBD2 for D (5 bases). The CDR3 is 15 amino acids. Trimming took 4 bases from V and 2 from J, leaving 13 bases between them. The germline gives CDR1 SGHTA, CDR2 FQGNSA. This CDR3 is CASSSSWEFTDTQYF. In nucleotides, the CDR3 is TGTGCCAGCAGCTCCTCGTGGGAGTTCACAGATACGCAGTATTTT.

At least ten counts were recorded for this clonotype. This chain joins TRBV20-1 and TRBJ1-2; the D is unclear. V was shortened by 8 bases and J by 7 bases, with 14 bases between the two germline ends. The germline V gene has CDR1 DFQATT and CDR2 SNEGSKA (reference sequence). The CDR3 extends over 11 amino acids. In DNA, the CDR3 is TGCAGTCCTCCGCTACTGCGTGGCTACACCTTC. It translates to CSPPLLRGYTF.

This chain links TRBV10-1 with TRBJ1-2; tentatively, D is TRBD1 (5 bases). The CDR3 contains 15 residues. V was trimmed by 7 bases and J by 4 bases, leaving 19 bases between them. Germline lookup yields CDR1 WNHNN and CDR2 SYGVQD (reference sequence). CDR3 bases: TGCGCCAGCATGGACAAGAGTGGGGACCGCTATGGCTACACCTTC. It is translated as CASMDKSGDRYGYTF.

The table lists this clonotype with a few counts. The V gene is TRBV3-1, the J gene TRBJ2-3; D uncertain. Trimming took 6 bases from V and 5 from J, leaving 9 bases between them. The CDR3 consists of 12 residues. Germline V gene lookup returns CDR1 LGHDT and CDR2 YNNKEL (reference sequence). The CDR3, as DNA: TGTGCCAGCAGTCACCCTAAAGATACGCAGTATTTT. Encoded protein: CASSHPKDTQYF.

The CDR3 loop reads CASTMDATNEKLFF. In nucleotides, the CDR3 is TGTGCCAGCACTATGGATGCAACTAATGAAAAACTGTTTTTT. The chain has TRBV6-1 and TRBJ1-4; no firm D call. The CDR3 is made up of 14 amino acids. V lost 7 bases, J lost 0 bases, and 9 bases lay in between. Germline CDR1 is MNHNS and CDR2 is SASEGT.

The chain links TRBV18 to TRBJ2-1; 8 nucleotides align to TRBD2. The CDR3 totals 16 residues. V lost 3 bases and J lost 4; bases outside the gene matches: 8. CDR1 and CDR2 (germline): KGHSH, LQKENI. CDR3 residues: CASSPTAGGWYNEQFF. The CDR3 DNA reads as TGTGCCAGCTCACCTACTGCGGGAGGTTGGTACAATGAGCAGTTCTTC.

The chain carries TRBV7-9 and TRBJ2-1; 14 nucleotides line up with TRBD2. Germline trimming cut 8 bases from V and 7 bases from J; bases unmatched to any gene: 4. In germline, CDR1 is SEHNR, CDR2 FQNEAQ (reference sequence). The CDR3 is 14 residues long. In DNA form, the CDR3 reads TGTGCCAGCCGGAGGACTAGCGGGAGGAATGAGCAGTTCTTC. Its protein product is CASRRTSGRNEQFF.

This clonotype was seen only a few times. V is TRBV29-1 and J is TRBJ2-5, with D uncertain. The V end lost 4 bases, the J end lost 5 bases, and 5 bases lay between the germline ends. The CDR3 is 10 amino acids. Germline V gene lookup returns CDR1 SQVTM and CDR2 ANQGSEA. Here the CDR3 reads CSVGRETQYF. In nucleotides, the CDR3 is TGCAGCGTTGGCCGGGAGACCCAGTACTTC.

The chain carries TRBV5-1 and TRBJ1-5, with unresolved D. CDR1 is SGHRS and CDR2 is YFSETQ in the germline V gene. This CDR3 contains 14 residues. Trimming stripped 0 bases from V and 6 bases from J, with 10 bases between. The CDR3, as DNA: TGCGCCAGCAGCTTGGAGGTGGAAGGTCAGCCCCAGCATTTT. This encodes CASSLEVEGQPQHF.

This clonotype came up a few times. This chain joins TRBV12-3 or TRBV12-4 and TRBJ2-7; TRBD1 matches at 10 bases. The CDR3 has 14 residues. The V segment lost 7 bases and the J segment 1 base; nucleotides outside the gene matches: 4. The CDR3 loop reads CASTPGQGSYEQYF. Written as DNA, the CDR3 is TGTGCCAGCACGCCGGGACAGGGGTCCTACGAGCAGTACTTC.

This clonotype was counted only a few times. Written as DNA, the CDR3 is TGCAGCGTGACACCCAGGGGGGCCGGGGACATTCAGTACTTC. It codes for CSVTPRGAGDIQYF. The chain couples TRBV29-1 to TRBJ2-4; a weak D match, TRBD1 (7 bases). The CDR3 has 14 amino acids. V gave up 6 bases and J gave up 8 bases, with 20 bases separating them. In germline, CDR1 is SQVTM, CDR2 ANQGSEA.

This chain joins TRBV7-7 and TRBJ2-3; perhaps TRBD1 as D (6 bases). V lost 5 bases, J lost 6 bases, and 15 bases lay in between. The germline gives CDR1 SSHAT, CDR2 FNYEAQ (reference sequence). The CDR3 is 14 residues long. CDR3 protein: CASSPTGMGDTQYF. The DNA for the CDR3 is TGTGCCAGCAGCCCTACAGGGATGGGGGATACGCAGTATTTT.

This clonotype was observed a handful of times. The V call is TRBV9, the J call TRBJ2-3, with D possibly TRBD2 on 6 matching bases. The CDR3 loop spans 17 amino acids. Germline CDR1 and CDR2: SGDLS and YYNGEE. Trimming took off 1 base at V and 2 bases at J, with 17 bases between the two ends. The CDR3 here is CASSVQGGEVLTDTQYF. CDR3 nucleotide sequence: TGTGCCAGCAGCGTACAAGGCGGGGAAGTTCTCACAGATACGCAGTATTTT.

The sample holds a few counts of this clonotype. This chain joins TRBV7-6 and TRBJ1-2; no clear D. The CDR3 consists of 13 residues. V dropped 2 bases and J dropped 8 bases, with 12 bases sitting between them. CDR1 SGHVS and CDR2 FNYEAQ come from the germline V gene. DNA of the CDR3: TGTGCCAGCAGCTTATTAGGGAGTAACGGCTACACCTTC. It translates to CASSLLGSNGYTF.